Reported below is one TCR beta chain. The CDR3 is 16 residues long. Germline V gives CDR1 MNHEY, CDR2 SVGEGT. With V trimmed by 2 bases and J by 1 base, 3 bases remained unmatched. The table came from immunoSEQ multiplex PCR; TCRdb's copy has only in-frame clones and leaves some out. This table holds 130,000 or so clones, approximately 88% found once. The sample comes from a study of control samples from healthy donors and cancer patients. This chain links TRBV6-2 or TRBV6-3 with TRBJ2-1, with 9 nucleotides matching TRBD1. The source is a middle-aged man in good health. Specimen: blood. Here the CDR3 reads CASSYPGTGSYNEQFF. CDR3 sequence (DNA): TGTGCCAGCAGTTACCCAGGGACAGGGTCCTACAATGAGCAGTTCTTC.